This is a list of T cell receptor beta chains from one sample in a study of response to subunit inactivated influenza vaccine. TCRdb independently ran MiXCR on the RT-PCR reads; one entry per CDR3 protein. Of just under 250,000 distinct CDR3 sequences in the sample, more than 10% were seen once. The material was non-naive T cells sorted from PBMCs, obtained 14 days before vaccination. The origin of the receptors is a man aged 45-65 years who received an inactivated influenza vaccine. CDR3s include the opening cysteine and the closing phenylalanine or tryptophan. Each record gives: V gene, clone size, J gene, D gene, CDR3 protein, CDR3 DNA. The D gene is left open where the match is weak. Clone size is stated in some rows and not others, as once, few, many or a class when expanded.

>TRBV20-1|few|TRBJ2-1|-
CSARDQRRQSYNEQFF
TGCAGTGCTAGAGATCAAAGGAGACAGTCCTACAATGAGCAGTTCTTC
>TRBV11-3|few|TRBJ2-3|-
CASSLDGPGDTQYF
TGTGCCAGCAGCTTAGATGGCCCTGGGGATACGCAGTATTTT
>TRBV7-9|many|TRBJ1-2|-
CASSLAPGVLYGYTF
TGTGCCAGCAGCTTAGCGCCCGGGGTTCTCTATGGCTACACCTTC
>TRBV29-1|-|TRBJ2-3|TRBD1
CSVEPGQASTDTQYF
TGCAGCGTTGAGCCGGGACAGGCCTCCACAGATACGCAGTATTTT
>TRBV5-1|few|TRBJ2-5|-
CASSRSGSSGETQYF
TGCGCCAGCAGTCGCAGCGGCTCGTCGGGAGAGACCCAGTACTTC
>TRBV20-1|-|TRBJ2-3|TRBD2
CSAEGLAGGTRTDTQYF
TGCAGTGCTGAGGGACTAGCGGGAGGGACACGCACAGATACGCAGTATTTT
>TRBV18|few|TRBJ2-7|-
CASSPPQEYEQYF
TGTGCCAGCTCACCACCGCAGGAATACGAGCAGTACTTC
>TRBV4-3|-|TRBJ2-2|-
CASSQSRGSLAGELFF
TGCGCCAGCAGCCAATCCCGGGGGTCCCTCGCCGGGGAGCTGTTTTTT
>TRBV30|-|TRBJ2-7|TRBD2
CAWSDYSPSGNPYEQYF
TGTGCCTGGTCCGATTACTCCCCTAGCGGGAACCCCTACGAGCAGTACTTC
>TRBV15|many|TRBJ2-5|-
CATSRDSSREETQYF
TGTGCCACCAGCAGAGATTCATCCAGGGAAGAGACCCAGTACTTC
>TRBV6-2/TRBV6-3|-|TRBJ1-2|-
CASSYSAVPEGYTF
TGTGCCAGCAGTTACTCCGCCGTCCCCGAGGGCTACACCTTC
>TRBV20-1|few|TRBJ2-2|TRBD2
CSADPSPTSGRGTGELFF
TGCAGTGCAGACCCGTCCCCCACTAGCGGGAGAGGGACCGGGGAGCTGTTTTTT
>TRBV27|-|TRBJ2-1|TRBD2
CASSQLAVRDEQFF
TGTGCCAGCAGTCAACTAGCGGTGAGAGATGAGCAGTTCTTC
>TRBV11-3|many|TRBJ1-1|-
CASSWDWNTEAFF
TGTGCCAGCAGCTGGGACTGGAACACTGAAGCTTTCTTT
>TRBV30|few|TRBJ2-4|-
CAWSVAENIQYF
TGTGCCTGGAGTGTTGCCGAAAACATTCAGTACTTC
>TRBV7-3|few|TRBJ2-3|TRBD2
CASSPTGGRTDTQYF
TGTGCCAGCTCTCCAACGGGGGGTCGCACAGATACGCAGTATTTT
>TRBV27|-|TRBJ2-7|-
CASSNTPSSEQYF
TGTGCCAGCAGTAACACCCCCTCATCCGAGCAGTACTTC
>TRBV20-1|many|TRBJ1-2|-
CSASLRTGFSGYTF
TGCAGTGCTAGCCTAAGGACGGGTTTTAGCGGCTACACCTTC
>TRBV7-2|many|TRBJ2-3|-
CASSLTRTASTDTQYF
TGTGCCAGCAGCTTGACCAGGACAGCTAGCACAGATACGCAGTATTTT
>TRBV2|many|TRBJ2-5|-
CASSEVEETQYF
TGTGCCAGCAGTGAAGTAGAAGAGACCCAGTACTTC
>TRBV28|few|TRBJ1-5|-
CASITVDGGNQPQHF
TGTGCCAGCATCACCGTCGATGGGGGCAATCAGCCCCAGCATTTT
>TRBV5-1|few|TRBJ2-7|-
CASSSAGNYEQYF
TGCGCCAGCAGCTCAGCAGGGAACTACGAGCAGTACTTC
>TRBV4-3|-|TRBJ2-2|-
CASSQEWRGYTGELFF
TGCGCCAGCAGCCAAGAATGGCGGGGATACACCGGGGAGCTGTTTTTT
>TRBV12-3/TRBV12-4|few|TRBJ1-1|TRBD1
CASSSRQGNTEAFF
TGTGCCAGCAGTTCCCGACAGGGGAACACTGAAGCTTTCTTT
>TRBV19|few|TRBJ1-5|TRBD1
CASSTVRQGFQPQHF
TGTGCCAGTAGTACCGTGCGACAGGGCTTTCAGCCCCAGCATTTT
>TRBV20-1|-|TRBJ1-5|-
CSARGRNSNQPQHF
TGCAGTGCTAGAGGCAGAAATAGCAATCAGCCCCAGCATTTT
>TRBV4-1|many|TRBJ2-3|-
CASSRREITDTQYF
TGCGCCAGCAGCCGCCGGGAGATCACAGATACGCAGTATTTT
>TRBV20-1|many|TRBJ2-1|-
CSARPTGTEQFF
TGCAGTGCTAGACCTACAGGGACTGAGCAGTTCTTC
>TRBV20-1|-|TRBJ2-3|-
CSARYLGSDTQYF
TGCAGTGCTAGATACCTCGGGTCAGATACGCAGTATTTT
>TRBV9|-|TRBJ1-4|TRBD1
CASSRQGSTNEKLFF
TGTGCCAGCAGCAGACAGGGGTCAACTAATGAAAAACTGTTTTTT
>TRBV29-1|many|TRBJ2-1|-
CSVEDGLYNEQFF
TGCAGCGTTGAAGACGGGTTATACAATGAGCAGTTCTTC
>TRBV12-3/TRBV12-4|few|TRBJ2-6|-
CASSRRDGANVLTF
TGTGCCAGCAGCCGCAGGGATGGGGCCAACGTCCTGACTTTC
>TRBV7-9|-|TRBJ1-1|TRBD1
CASSLGAGGTEAFF
TGTGCCAGCAGCTTAGGAGCAGGGGGCACTGAAGCTTTCTTT
>TRBV7-9|many|TRBJ1-3|-
CASRRGPRGHGNTIYF
TGTGCCAGCAGGAGGGGTCCTCGGGGGCACGGAAACACCATATATTTT
>TRBV5-1|few|TRBJ2-7|-
CASSLEVGVEQYF
TGCGCCAGCAGCTTGGAGGTGGGGGTCGAGCAGTACTTC
>TRBV24-1|-|TRBJ2-1|-
CATSQGEWYNEQFF
TGTGCCACCAGTCAGGGCGAATGGTACAATGAGCAGTTCTTC
>TRBV25-1|many|TRBJ2-7|TRBD1
CASSGTGLYEQYF
TGTGCCAGCAGTGGGACAGGGCTATACGAGCAGTACTTC
>TRBV4-3|-|TRBJ2-1|TRBD2
CASSQETGTSSYNEQFF
TGCGCCAGCAGCCAAGAGACCGGGACTAGCTCCTACAATGAGCAGTTCTTC
>TRBV7-3|few|TRBJ2-5|-
CASSIGSQETQYF
TGTGCCAGCAGCATTGGCAGTCAAGAGACCCAGTACTTC
>TRBV6-5|-|TRBJ2-7|-
CASSPAGALPHF
TGTGCCAGCAGTCCCGCAGGGGCCCTCCCCCACTTC
>TRBV11-1|few|TRBJ2-2|-
CASSKGREYTGELFF
TGTGCCAGCAGTAAGGGTCGGGAGTACACCGGGGAGCTGTTTTTT
>TRBV27|-|TRBJ1-2|TRBD1
CASSTWTGSGYGYTF
TGTGCCAGCAGTACCTGGACAGGGAGTGGGTATGGCTACACCTTC
>TRBV9|few|TRBJ1-3|TRBD1
CASSVGTGRGSIYF
TGTGCCAGCAGCGTCGGGACAGGCCGGGGTTCCATATATTTT
>TRBV6-1|few|TRBJ1-1|-
CASNKLQGLNTEAFF
TGTGCCAGCAACAAACTTCAGGGTTTGAACACTGAAGCTTTCTTT
>TRBV7-9|few|TRBJ1-4|-
CASSLMGEKLFF
TGTGCCAGCAGCTTAATGGGTGAAAAACTGTTTTTT
>TRBV5-6|once|TRBJ2-6|TRBD2
CATAGAGANVLTF
TGTGCGACTGCGGGGGCTGGGGCCAACGTCCTGACTTTC
>TRBV29-1|few|TRBJ2-1|-
CSVRLSGYRVSYNEQFF
TGCAGCGTTAGGTTGTCCGGGTACAGGGTTTCCTACAATGAGCAGTTCTTC
>TRBV5-1|few|TRBJ1-5|TRBD1
CASSETGVGQPQHF
TGCGCCAGCAGCGAGACAGGGGTGGGTCAGCCCCAGCATTTT
>TRBV28|few|TRBJ2-4|TRBD1
CASSQTGVSLNIQYF
TGTGCCAGCAGCCAGACAGGGGTTTCCCTAAACATTCAGTACTTC
>TRBV28|many|TRBJ1-5|TRBD1
CASRPRQGRSNQPQHF
TGTGCCAGCAGGCCGCGACAGGGACGTAGCAATCAGCCCCAGCATTTT
>TRBV5-1|-|TRBJ2-1|TRBD1
CASSDTGGDNEQFF
TGCGCCAGCAGCGACACAGGGGGAGACAATGAGCAGTTCTTC
>TRBV7-2|many|TRBJ2-3|-
CASSPMGDTQYF
TGTGCCAGCAGCCCAATGGGTGATACGCAGTATTTT